This T cell receptor beta chain was observed in a study of healthy donors' naive CD4 and CD8 T cells. Starting from 450 to 550 ng of total RNA, TCR libraries were made with linear amplification. In TCRdb, the reads were re-called with MiXCR into one record per CDR3 protein. The data show approximately 180,000 distinct CDR3 sequences, about four fifths seen once. Germline CDR1 and CDR2: SGHTA and FQGNSA. This CDR3 has 17 amino acids. Trimming took off 5 bases at V and 0 bases at J, with 14 bases between the two ends. The source of this sequence is a pool of human donors in good health; the sample pools cells from several healthy donors. The chain employs TRBV7-2 and TRBJ2-6; D gene uncertain. The sample was naive CD4+ and CD8+ T cells sorted from blood, pooled from several donors. CDR3 loop: CASSTFAETSGANVLTF. Here the CDR3 DNA reads TGTGCCAGCAGCACCTTTGCCGAAACCTCTGGGGCCAACGTCCTGACTTTC.